This TCR beta chain was found in a study of post-analysis software for immune sequencing data. Whole-study findings and limits: Those samples that were prepared in the same batch co-clustered strongly by F measure. Five TRBV segments (TRBV5-6, TRBV5-1 and TRBV20-1 among them) occurred more frequently in patients than in controls. Significantly decreased normalized Chao1 diversity was recorded for multiple sclerosis patients relative to controls.

CDR1 and CDR2 (germline): SEHNR, FQNEAQ (reference sequence). With 5 bases removed from V and 0 bases from J, the gap between germline ends came to 13 bases. The CDR3 spans 16 residues. cDNA libraries of TCR beta carried unique molecular identifiers. The yield from roughly 1 to 10 million T cells was 500,000 or so cDNA molecules in total. TCRdb analysed the PCR reads with MiXCR anew, one entry per CDR3 protein. The table includes 750,000 to 950,000 distinct CDR3 sequences, roughly half detected once. Concerning this clonotype: As yet, its antigen is unknown.

Sequences were obtained from blood. This chain uses TRBV7-9 with TRBJ1-4; D unresolved. The sequence was collected from a girl between 5 and 17 years old with multiple sclerosis. CDR3 in amino acids: CASSESAFATNEKLFF. CDR3 bases: TGTGCCAGCAGCGAATCAGCCTTTGCAACTAATGAAAAACTGTTTTTT.